Below are 14 T cell receptor beta chains sequenced from a single sample in a study of immune cell composition in non-small cell lung cancer. Normal lung was taken at the farthest possible site, at least 3 cm from tumour. The method was immunoSEQ multiplex PCR; TCRdb's version includes in-frame clones alone and lacks a portion of them. Found here are 2,000 to 2,500 clones, over 70% of them singletons; the top ten hold roughly 14%. The specimen was non-adjacent lung tissue. The origin of the receptors is a human donor with non-small cell lung cancer.

In DNA form, the CDR3 reads TGTGCCAGTAGTATGGGGCTATTCATGAACACTGAAGCTTTCTTT. This codes for CASSMGLFMNTEAFF. The genes are TRBV19 and TRBJ1-1; possibly TRBD1 for D (5 bases). V was pared by 3 bases and J by 0 bases, with 11 bases between. CDR1 LNHDA and CDR2 SQIVND come from the germline V gene (reference sequence). This CDR3 has 15 amino acids.

V usage is TRBV7-3 and J usage is TRBJ2-7; 9 positions agree with TRBD1. Looked up from germline, CDR1 is SGHTA and CDR2 is FQGTGA. The CDR3 totals 15 residues. Germline trimming cut 4 bases from V and 9 bases from J; bases unmatched to any gene: 13. This CDR3 reads CASSSMGTGGERQYF. DNA of the CDR3: TGTGCCAGCAGCTCCATGGGTACAGGGGGCGAAAGGCAGTACTTC.

The chain employs TRBV7-2 and TRBJ2-7; 9 bases are shared with TRBD2. The CDR3 runs 14 residues. J was trimmed by 10 bases and V by 5 bases; bases with no gene match: 12. Germline V lookup: CDR1 SGHTA, CDR2 FQGNSA. CDR3 residues: CASSPRFAGGSQYF. The CDR3, as DNA: TGTGCCAGCAGCCCACGTTTCGCGGGAGGGAGCCAGTACTTC.

The chain recombines TRBV6-4 with TRBJ2-2, with D possibly matching TRBD2 (6 bases). The CDR3 has 17 amino acids. The germline CDR1 and CDR2 sequences are MRHNA and SNTAGT. V was clipped by 3 bases and J by 2 bases, with 16 bases between them. The CDR3, as DNA: TGTGCCAGCAGTGAAGGTGTGCGGGATATAAACACCGGGGAGCTGTTTTTT. This translates into CASSEGVRDINTGELFF.

The V gene is TRBV7-9, the J gene TRBJ2-1; 14 nucleotides line up with TRBD2. The CDR3 length is 16 residues. Per germline, CDR1 SEHNR and CDR2 FQNEAQ (reference sequence). After removal of 6 bases from V and 7 bases from J, the junction contained 8 bases not matched to a gene. The CDR3 loop is CASSPGLAGVGNEQFF. The CDR3 DNA is TGTGCCAGCAGTCCGGGACTAGCGGGAGTTGGGAATGAGCAGTTCTTC.

The chain joins TRBV5-1 to TRBJ2-3, with TRBD1 matching 8 bases. The germline gives CDR1 SGHRS, CDR2 YFSETQ. The CDR3 runs to 17 residues. Trimming at V came to 4 bases and at J to 5 bases, leaving 15 bases not matched to a gene. In DNA form, the CDR3 reads TGCGCCAGCAGCGCTTCCCCAGGGGGCTCCGCGGGAGATACGCAGTATTTT. Amino acid sequence: CASSASPGGSAGDTQYF.

The chain recombines TRBV6-4 with TRBJ2-5, with 13 bases that match TRBD2. CDR1 is MRHNA and CDR2 is SNTAGT in the germline V gene. The CDR3 length is 15 residues. The V segment lost 5 bases and the J segment 2 bases; nucleotides outside the gene matches: 2. CDR3 loop: CASSRTSGGQETQYF. In DNA, the CDR3 is TGTGCCAGCAGTCGGACTAGCGGGGGACAAGAGACCCAGTACTTC.

The CDR3 coding sequence is TGTGCCAGCAGCTTGGACTGGCCTCCCTCTGGAAACACCATATATTTT. It codes for CASSLDWPPSGNTIYF. The gene calls are TRBV11-2 and TRBJ1-3, with D unclear. The V gene lost 3 bases and the J gene lost 0 bases, with 12 bases spanning the gap. CDR1 and CDR2 (germline): SGHAT, FQNNGV. The CDR3 is 16 residues long.

The V gene is TRBV5-6, the J gene TRBJ2-7, with 9 bases that match TRBD2. J was trimmed by 5 bases and V by 0 bases; bases with no gene match: 6. The germline V gene has CDR1 SGHDT and CDR2 YYEEEE. The CDR3 sequence is 15 residues long. Here the CDR3 DNA reads TGTGCCAGCAGCTTGGTTAGCGGGAGAACACACGAGCAGTACTTC. Translating gives CASSLVSGRTHEQYF.

The rearrangement joins TRBV6-6 to TRBJ1-4; D uncertain. The CDR3 loop spans 14 amino acids. Trimming left V 6 bases short and J 8 bases short, with 16 bases between. From germline, CDR1 is MNHNY and CDR2 SVGAGI (reference sequence). The CDR3 spells CASRKGLGGEKLFF. CDR3 DNA sequence: TGTGCCAGCAGAAAGGGCCTCGGCGGGGAAAAACTGTTTTTT.

There are a few counts of this clone. The genes are TRBV11-2 and TRBJ2-5; a possible D gene is TRBD2 (5 bases). The V gene's germline CDR1 is SGHAT and CDR2 FQNNGV. The CDR3 loop spans 16 amino acids. Trimming removed 0 bases at V and 5 bases at J, with 16 bases between. The CDR3 nucleotides read TGTGCCAGCAGCTTAGATAACGGCGGAGGATTGGAGACCCAGTACTTC. Protein: CASSLDNGGGLETQYF.

V is TRBV10-2 and J is TRBJ2-7; D may be TRBD2 (6 bases). The V and J ends lost 2 bases and 2 bases respectively, with 10 bases between them. Germline values: CDR1 WSHSY, CDR2 SAAADI. This CDR3 is 14 amino acids long. In nucleotides, the CDR3 is TGCGCCAGCAGTGAGGCTAGCGCGACCTACGAGCAGTACTTC. Its protein is CASSEASATYEQYF.

The J gene is TRBJ2-7, the V gene TRBV27; tentatively, D is TRBD2 (6 bases). V lost 2 bases, J lost 3 bases, and 11 bases lay in between. Per the germline V gene, CDR1 is MNHEY and CDR2 is SMNVEV (reference sequence). CDR3 length: 14 amino acids. CDR3 region: CASSLMGGNYEQYF. Here the CDR3 DNA reads TGTGCCAGCAGTTTAATGGGCGGGAACTACGAGCAGTACTTC.

This clone was detected a few times. The rearrangement links TRBV29-1 to TRBJ2-5, with TRBD1 matching over 7 bases. This CDR3 comprises 13 residues. CDR1 is SQVTM, CDR2 ANQGSEA, per germline. Trimming removed 5 bases from V and 5 bases from J; junction bases left unmatched: 8. CDR3 in DNA: TGCAGCGTTTTCGAGGGGGCTAGGGAGACCCAGTACTTC. It is translated as CSVFEGARETQYF.